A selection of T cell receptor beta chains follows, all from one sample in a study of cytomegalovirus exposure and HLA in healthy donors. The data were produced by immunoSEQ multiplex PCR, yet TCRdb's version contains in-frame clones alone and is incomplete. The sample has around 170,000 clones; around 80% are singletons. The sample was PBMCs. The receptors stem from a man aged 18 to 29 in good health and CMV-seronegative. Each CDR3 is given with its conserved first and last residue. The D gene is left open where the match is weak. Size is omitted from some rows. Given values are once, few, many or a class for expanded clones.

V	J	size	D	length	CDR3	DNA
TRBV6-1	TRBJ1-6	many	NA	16	CASSAIQQGRISPLHF	TGTGCCAGCAGTGCGATCCAACAGGGAAGGATTTCACCCCTCCACTTT
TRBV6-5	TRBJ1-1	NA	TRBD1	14	CASSYGQGRTEAFF	TGTGCCAGCAGTTACGGACAGGGTCGGACTGAAGCTTTCTTT
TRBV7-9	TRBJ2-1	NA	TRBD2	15	CASSLRTSSYNEQFF	TGTGCCAGCAGCTTGCGGACTAGCTCCTACAATGAGCAGTTCTTC
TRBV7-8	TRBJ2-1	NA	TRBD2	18	CASSLGWGLAGGHNEQFF	TGTGCCAGCAGCTTAGGCTGGGGACTAGCGGGGGGGCACAATGAGCAGTTCTTC
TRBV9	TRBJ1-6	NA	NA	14	CASSVDRGGSPLHF	TGTGCCAGCAGCGTAGATAGGGGAGGGTCACCCCTCCACTTT
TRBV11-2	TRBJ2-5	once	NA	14	CASSLRADQETQYF	TGTGCCAGCAGCTTACGAGCGGACCAAGAGACCCAGTACTTC
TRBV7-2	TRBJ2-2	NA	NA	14	CASSIGVNTGELFF	TGTGCCAGCAGTATAGGAGTGAACACCGGGGAGCTGTTTTTT
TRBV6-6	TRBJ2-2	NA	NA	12	CASSYNTGELFF	TGTGCCAGCAGCTATAACACCGGGGAGCTGTTTTTT
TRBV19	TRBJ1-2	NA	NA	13	CATLSGPNYGYTF	TGTGCCACCCTGTCCGGTCCTAACTATGGCTACACCTTC
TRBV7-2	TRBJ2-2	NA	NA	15	CASSFGGGNTGELFF	TGTGCCAGCAGCTTTGGCGGGGGCAACACCGGGGAGCTGTTTTTT
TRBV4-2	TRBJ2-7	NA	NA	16	CASSQEPGKGTYEQYF	TGTGCCAGCAGCCAAGAGCCAGGGAAAGGGACCTACGAGCAGTACTTC
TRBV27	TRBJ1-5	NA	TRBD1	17	CASSSTGWESGNQPQHF	TGTGCCAGCAGTTCGACAGGGTGGGAGTCGGGCAATCAGCCCCAGCATTTT
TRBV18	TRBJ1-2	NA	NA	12	CASSRNGDGYTF	TGTGCCAGCTCCCGGAACGGAGATGGCTACACCTTC
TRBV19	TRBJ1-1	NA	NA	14	CASSKDSLNTEAFF	TGTGCCAGTAGTAAGGACAGCTTAAACACTGAAGCTTTCTTT
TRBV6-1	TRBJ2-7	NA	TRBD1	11	CAIADRGEQYF	TGTGCCATCGCGGACAGGGGCGAGCAGTACTTC
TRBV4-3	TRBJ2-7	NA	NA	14	CASSARQDSYEQYF	TGCGCCAGCAGCGCTCGACAGGATTCCTACGAGCAGTACTTC
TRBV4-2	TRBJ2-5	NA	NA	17	CASSQKPQLGAAETQYF	TGTGCCAGCAGCCAAAAACCACAACTAGGAGCGGCGGAGACCCAGTACTTC
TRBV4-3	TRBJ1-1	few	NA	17	CASSQDSPGDLNTEAFF	TGCGCCAGCAGCCAAGATAGCCCAGGGGATCTGAACACTGAAGCTTTCTTT
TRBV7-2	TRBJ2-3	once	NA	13	CASSPAPRDTQYF	TGTGCCAGCAGCCCTGCACCGCGGGATACGCAGTATTTT
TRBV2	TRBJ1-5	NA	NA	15	CASTKNRDNNQPQHF	TGTGCCAGCACCAAAAACCGGGACAACAATCAGCCCCAGCATTTT
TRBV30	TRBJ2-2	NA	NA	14	CAWTRQGTTGELFF	TGTGCCTGGACCCGGCAGGGGACCACCGGGGAGCTGTTTTTT
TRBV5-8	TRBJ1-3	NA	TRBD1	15	CASSWGQGNGNTIYF	TGTGCCAGCAGCTGGGGACAGGGGAATGGAAACACCATATATTTT
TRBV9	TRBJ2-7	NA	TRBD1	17	CASSPDPGQGTVYEQYF	TGTGCCAGCAGCCCCGACCCGGGACAGGGGACAGTCTACGAGCAGTACTTC
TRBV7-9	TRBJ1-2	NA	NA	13	CASSLSGLYGYTF	TGTGCCAGCAGCTTATCAGGCCTATATGGCTACACCTTC
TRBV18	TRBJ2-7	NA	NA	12	CASSPQGCGQYF	TGTGCCAGCTCACCCCAGGGTTGCGGGCAGTACTTC
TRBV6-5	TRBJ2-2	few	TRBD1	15	CASSYATGAYGELFF	TGTGCCAGCAGTTACGCCACAGGGGCGTACGGGGAGCTGTTTTTT
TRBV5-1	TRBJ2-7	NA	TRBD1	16	CASSPIRDSFSYEQYF	TGCGCCAGCAGCCCTATCCGGGACAGCTTCTCCTACGAGCAGTACTTC
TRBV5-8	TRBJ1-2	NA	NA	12	CASSLGHRGYTF	TGTGCCAGCAGCTTGGGACACCGTGGCTACACCTTC
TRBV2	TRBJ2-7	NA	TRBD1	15	CASSPPTGNSYEQYF	TGTGCCAGCAGTCCTCCGACAGGGAATAGCTACGAGCAGTACTTC
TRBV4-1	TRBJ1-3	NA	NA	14	CASSQPRAGNTIYF	TGCGCCAGCAGCCAACCGCGTGCTGGAAACACCATATATTTT
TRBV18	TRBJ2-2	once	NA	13	CASSASDTGELFF	TGTGCCAGCTCAGCGAGTGACACCGGGGAGCTGTTTTTT
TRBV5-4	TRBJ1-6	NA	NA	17	CASSPGDRSPYNSPLHF	TGTGCCAGCAGCCCAGGAGACAGGTCCCCCTATAATTCACCCCTCCACTTT
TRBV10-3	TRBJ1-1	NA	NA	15	CAISDPGRAGTEAFF	TGTGCCATCAGTGACCCGGGCAGGGCAGGCACTGAAGCTTTCTTT
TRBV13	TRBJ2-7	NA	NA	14	CASSFVLLAYEQYF	TGTGCCAGCAGCTTTGTTCTCCTAGCCTACGAGCAGTACTTC
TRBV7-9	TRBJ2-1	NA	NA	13	CASSHSAYNEQFF	TGTGCCAGCAGCCATTCCGCGTACAATGAGCAGTTCTTC
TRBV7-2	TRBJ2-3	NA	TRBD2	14	CASSKGREGKTQYF	TGTGCCAGCAGCAAGGGGCGGGAGGGAAAAACGCAGTATTTT
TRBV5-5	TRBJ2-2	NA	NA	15	CASSLGRTNTGELFF	TGTGCCAGCAGCTTGGGGCGGACGAACACCGGGGAGCTGTTTTTT
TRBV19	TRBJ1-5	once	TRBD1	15	CASSMGNRGIQPQHF	TGTGCCAGTAGTATGGGTAACAGGGGAATTCAGCCCCAGCATTTT
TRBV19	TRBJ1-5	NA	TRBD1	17	CASSTHPGQGLPQPQHF	TGTGCCAGTAGTACCCATCCGGGACAGGGGTTGCCTCAGCCCCAGCATTTT
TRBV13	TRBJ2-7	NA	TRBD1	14	CASSLGTGGGEQYF	TGTGCCAGCAGCTTAGGGACAGGGGGTGGCGAGCAGTACTTC
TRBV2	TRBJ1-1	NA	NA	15	CASSEISGVRTEAFF	TGTGCCAGCAGTGAAATCTCAGGTGTTCGCACTGAAGCTTTCTTT
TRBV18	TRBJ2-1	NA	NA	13	CASSPSRNNEQFF	TGTGCCAGCTCACCGTCGAGGAACAATGAGCAGTTCTTC
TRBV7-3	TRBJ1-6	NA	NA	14	CASSGGGLNSPLHF	TGTGCCAGCAGCGGAGGCGGCCTCAATTCACCCCTCCACTTT
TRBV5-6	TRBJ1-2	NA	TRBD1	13	CASSMDRVDGYTF	TGTGCCAGCAGCATGGACAGGGTGGATGGCTACACCTTC
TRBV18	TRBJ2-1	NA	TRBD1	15	CASSPPNRGHNEQFF	TGTGCCAGCTCACCACCGAACAGGGGCCACAATGAGCAGTTCTTC
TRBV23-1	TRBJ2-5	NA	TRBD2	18	CASSGSLAGGLYQETQYF	TGCGCCAGCAGTGGGAGTCTAGCGGGGGGTCTGTACCAAGAGACCCAGTACTTC
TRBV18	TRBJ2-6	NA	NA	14	CASSRASGANVLTF	TGTGCCAGCTCACGCGCCTCTGGGGCCAACGTCCTGACTTTC
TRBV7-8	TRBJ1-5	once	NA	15	CASSRTVNINQPQHF	TGTGCCAGCAGCCGGACAGTAAACATCAATCAGCCCCAGCATTTT
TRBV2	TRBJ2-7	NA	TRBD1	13	CASIRGLSYEQYF	TGTGCCAGCATTAGGGGGCTCTCCTACGAGCAGTACTTC
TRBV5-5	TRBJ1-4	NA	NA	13	CASSLGAGEKLFF	TGTGCCAGCAGCTTGGGGGCGGGTGAAAAACTGTTTTTT
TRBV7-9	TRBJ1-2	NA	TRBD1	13	CASSQGAGYGYTF	TGTGCCAGCAGCCAGGGGGCGGGCTATGGCTACACCTTC
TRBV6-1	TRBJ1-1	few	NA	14	CASSPVSENTEAFF	TGTGCCAGCAGTCCGGTGTCCGAGAACACTGAAGCTTTCTTT
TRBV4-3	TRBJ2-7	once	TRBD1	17	CASSQRPTGIVSYEQYF	TGCGCCAGCAGCCAAAGACCGACAGGGATCGTTTCCTACGAGCAGTACTTC
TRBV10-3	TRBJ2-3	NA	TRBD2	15	CAISFSGGSTDTQYF	TGTGCCATCAGTTTTTCGGGGGGGTCGACAGATACGCAGTATTTT
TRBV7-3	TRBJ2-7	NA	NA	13	CASSLNRDYEQYF	TGTGCCAGCAGCCTCAACAGGGATTACGAGCAGTACTTC
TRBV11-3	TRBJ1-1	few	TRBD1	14	CASSSGQGHTEAFF	TGTGCCAGCAGCTCGGGACAGGGACACACTGAAGCTTTCTTT